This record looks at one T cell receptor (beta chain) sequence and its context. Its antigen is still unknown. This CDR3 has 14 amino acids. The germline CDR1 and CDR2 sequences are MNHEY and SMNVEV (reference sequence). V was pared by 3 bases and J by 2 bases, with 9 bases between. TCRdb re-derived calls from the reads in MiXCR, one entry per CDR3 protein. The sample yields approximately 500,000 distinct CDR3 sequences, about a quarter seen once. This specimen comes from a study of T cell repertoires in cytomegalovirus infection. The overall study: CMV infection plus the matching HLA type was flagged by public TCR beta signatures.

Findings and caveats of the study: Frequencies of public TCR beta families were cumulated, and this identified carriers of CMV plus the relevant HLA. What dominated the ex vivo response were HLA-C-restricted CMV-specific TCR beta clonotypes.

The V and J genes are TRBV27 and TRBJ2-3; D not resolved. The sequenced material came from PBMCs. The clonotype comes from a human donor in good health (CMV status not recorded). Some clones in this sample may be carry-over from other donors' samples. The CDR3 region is CASSFGRFTDTQYF. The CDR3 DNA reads TGTGCCAGCAGTTTTGGACGGTTCACAGATACGCAGTATTTT.